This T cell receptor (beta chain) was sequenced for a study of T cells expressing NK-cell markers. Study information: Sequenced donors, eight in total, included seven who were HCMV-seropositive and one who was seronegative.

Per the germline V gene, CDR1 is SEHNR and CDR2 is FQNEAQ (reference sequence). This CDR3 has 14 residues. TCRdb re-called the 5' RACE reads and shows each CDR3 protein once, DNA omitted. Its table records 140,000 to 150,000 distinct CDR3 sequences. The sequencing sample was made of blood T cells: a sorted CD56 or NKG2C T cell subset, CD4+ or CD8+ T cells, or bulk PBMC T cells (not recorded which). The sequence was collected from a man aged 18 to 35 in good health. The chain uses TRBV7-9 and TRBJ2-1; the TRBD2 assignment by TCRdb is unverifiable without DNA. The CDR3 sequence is CASSSSGTSGEQFF.